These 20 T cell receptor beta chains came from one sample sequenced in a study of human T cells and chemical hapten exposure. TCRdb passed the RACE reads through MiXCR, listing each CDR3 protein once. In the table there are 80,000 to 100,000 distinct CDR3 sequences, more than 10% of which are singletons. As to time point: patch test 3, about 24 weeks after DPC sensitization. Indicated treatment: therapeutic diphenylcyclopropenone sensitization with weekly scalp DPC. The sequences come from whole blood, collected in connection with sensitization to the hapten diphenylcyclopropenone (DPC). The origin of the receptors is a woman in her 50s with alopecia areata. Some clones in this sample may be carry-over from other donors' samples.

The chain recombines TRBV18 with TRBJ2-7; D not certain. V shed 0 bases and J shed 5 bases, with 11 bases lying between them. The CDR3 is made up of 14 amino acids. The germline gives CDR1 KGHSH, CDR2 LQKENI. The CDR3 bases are TGTGCCAGCTCACCACCGTGGCAGGTCCACGAGCAGTACTTC. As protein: CASSPPWQVHEQYF. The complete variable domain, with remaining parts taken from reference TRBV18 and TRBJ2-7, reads NAGVMQNPRHLVRRRGQEARLRCSPMKGHSHVYWYRQLPEEGLKFMVYLQKENIIDESGMPKERFSAEFPKEGPSILRIQQVVRGDSAAYFCASSPPWQVHEQYFGPGTRLTVT.

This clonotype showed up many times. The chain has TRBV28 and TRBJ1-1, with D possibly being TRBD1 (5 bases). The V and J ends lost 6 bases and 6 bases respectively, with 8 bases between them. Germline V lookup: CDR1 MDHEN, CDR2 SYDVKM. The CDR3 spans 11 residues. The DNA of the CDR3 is TGTGCCAGCAGGGGGCGGCCTGAAGCTTTCTTT. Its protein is CASRGRPEAFF. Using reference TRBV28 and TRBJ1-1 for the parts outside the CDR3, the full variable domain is DVKVTQSSRYLVKRTGEKVFLECVQDMDHENMFWYRQDPGLGLRLIYFSYDVKMKEKGDIPEGYSVSREKKERFSLILESASTNQTSMYLCASRGRPEAFFGQGTRLTVV.

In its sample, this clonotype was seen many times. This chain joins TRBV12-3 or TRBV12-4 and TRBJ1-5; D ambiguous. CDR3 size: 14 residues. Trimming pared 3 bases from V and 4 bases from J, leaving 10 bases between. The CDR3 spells CASSFTGGNQPQHF. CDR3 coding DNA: TGTGCCAGCAGTTTTACGGGAGGGAATCAGCCCCAGCATTTT.

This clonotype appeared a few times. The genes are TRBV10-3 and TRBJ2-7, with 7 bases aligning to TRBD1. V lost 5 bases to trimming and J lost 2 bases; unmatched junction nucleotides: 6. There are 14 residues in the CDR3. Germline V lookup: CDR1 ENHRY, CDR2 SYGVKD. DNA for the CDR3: TGTGCCATCAGTCTAGGACAGGCAGCCTACGAGCAGTACTTC. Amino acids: CAISLGQAAYEQYF.

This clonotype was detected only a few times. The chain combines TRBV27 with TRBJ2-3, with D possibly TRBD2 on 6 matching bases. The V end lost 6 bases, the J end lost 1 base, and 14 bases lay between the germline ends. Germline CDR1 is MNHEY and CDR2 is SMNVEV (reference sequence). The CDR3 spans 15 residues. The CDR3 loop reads CASRSRLVGTDTQYF. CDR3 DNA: TGTGCCAGCAGAAGTCGACTAGTCGGCACAGATACGCAGTATTTT.

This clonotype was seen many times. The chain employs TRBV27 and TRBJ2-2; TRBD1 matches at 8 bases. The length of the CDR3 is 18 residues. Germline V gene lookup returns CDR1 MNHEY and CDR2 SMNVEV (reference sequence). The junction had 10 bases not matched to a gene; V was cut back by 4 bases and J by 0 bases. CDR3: CASSSPPPGQANTGELFF. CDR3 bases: TGTGCCAGCAGTTCCCCCCCTCCGGGACAGGCGAACACCGGGGAGCTGTTTTTT.

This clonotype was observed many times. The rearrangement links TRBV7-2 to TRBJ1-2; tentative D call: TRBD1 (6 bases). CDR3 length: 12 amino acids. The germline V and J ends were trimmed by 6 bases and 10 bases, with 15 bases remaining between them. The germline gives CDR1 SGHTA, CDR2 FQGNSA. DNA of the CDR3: TGTGCCAGCAGTCGCCGGGACATCGACTACACCTTC. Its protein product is CASSRRDIDYTF. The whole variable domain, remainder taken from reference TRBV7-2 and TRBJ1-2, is GAGVSQSPSNKVTEKGKDVELRCDPISGHTALYWYRQSLGQGLEFLIYFQGNSAPDKSGLPSDRFSAERTGGSVSTLTIQRTQQEDSAVYLCASSRRDIDYTFGSGTRLTVV.

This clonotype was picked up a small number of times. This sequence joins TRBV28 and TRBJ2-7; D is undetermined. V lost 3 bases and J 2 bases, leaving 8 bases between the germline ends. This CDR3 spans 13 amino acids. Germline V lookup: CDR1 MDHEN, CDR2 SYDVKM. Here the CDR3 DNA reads TGTGCCAGCAGTTTCCCACTTACCTACGAGCAGTACTTC. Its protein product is CASSFPLTYEQYF.

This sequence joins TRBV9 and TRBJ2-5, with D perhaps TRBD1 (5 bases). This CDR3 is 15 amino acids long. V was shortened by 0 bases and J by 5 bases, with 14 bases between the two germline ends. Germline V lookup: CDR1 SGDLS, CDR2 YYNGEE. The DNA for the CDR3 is TGTGCCAGCAGCGTAGCTCCACGTTCAGGGGAGACCCAGTACTTC. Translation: CASSVAPRSGETQYF.

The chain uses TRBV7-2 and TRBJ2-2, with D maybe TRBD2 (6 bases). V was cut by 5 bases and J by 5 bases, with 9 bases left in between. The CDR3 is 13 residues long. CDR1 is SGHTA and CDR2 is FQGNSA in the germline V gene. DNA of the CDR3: TGTGCCAGCAGCGGAGGGGTAACCGGGGAGCTGTTTTTT. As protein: CASSGGVTGELFF. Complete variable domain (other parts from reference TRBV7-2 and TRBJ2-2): GAGVSQSPSNKVTEKGKDVELRCDPISGHTALYWYRQSLGQGLEFLIYFQGNSAPDKSGLPSDRFSAERTGGSVSTLTIQRTQQEDSAVYLCASSGGVTGELFFGEGSRLTVL.

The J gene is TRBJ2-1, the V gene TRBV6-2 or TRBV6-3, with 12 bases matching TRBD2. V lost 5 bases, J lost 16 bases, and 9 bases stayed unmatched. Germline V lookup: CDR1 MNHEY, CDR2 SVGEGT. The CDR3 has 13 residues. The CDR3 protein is CASSTTSGSSFFF. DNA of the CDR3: TGTGCCAGCAGTACGACTAGCGGGAGCTCATTTTTCTTC.

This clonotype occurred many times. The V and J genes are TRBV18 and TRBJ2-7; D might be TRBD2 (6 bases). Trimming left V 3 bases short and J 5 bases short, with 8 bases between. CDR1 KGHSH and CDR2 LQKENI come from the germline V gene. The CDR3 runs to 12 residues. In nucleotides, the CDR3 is TGTGCCAGCTCACCCGCGGGAAACGAGCAGTACTTC. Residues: CASSPAGNEQYF. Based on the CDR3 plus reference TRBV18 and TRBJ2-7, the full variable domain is NAGVMQNPRHLVRRRGQEARLRCSPMKGHSHVYWYRQLPEEGLKFMVYLQKENIIDESGMPKERFSAEFPKEGPSILRIQQVVRGDSAAYFCASSPAGNEQYFGPGTRLTVT.

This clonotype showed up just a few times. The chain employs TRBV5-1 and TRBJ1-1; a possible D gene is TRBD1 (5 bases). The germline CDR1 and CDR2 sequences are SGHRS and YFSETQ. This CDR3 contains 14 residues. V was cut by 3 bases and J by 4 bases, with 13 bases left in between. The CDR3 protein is CASSSRGGSTEAFF. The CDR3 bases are TGCGCCAGCAGCTCTCGCGGGGGAAGCACTGAAGCTTTCTTT.

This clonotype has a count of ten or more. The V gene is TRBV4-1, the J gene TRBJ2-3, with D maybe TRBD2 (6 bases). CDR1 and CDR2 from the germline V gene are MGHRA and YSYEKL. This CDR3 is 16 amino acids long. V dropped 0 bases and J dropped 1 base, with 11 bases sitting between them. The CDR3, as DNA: TGCGCCAGCAGCCAAGATTTCGGACTACGCACAGATACGCAGTATTTT. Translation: CASSQDFGLRTDTQYF.

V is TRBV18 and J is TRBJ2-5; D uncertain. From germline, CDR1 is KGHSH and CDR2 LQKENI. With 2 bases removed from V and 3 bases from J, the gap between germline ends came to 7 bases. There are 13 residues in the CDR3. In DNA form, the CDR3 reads TGTGCCAGCTCACCATTGCCAAAAGAGACCCAGTACTTC. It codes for CASSPLPKETQYF. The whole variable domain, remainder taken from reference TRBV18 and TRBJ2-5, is NAGVMQNPRHLVRRRGQEARLRCSPMKGHSHVYWYRQLPEEGLKFMVYLQKENIIDESGMPKERFSAEFPKEGPSILRIQQVVRGDSAAYFCASSPLPKETQYFGPGTRLLVL.

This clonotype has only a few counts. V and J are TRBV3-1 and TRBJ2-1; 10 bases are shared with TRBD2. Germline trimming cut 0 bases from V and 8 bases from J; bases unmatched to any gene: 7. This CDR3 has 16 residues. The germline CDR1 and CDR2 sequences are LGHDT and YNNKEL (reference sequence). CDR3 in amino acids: CASSQDRLAGVHEQFF. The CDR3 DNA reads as TGTGCCAGCAGCCAAGATAGGCTAGCGGGAGTTCATGAGCAGTTCTTC.

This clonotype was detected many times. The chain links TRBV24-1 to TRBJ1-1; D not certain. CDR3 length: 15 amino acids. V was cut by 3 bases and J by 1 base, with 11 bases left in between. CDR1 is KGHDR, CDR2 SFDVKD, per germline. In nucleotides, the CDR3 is TGTGCCACCAGTGATCCACGCGAGGGGAACACTGAAGCTTTCTTT. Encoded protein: CATSDPREGNTEAFF.

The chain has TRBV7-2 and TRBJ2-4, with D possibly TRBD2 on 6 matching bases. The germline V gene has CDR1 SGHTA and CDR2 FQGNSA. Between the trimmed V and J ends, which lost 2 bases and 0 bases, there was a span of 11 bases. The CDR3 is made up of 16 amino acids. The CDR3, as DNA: TGTGCCAGCAGCTTACGGCAGGGACTAGCCAAAAACATTCAGTACTTC. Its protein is CASSLRQGLAKNIQYF.

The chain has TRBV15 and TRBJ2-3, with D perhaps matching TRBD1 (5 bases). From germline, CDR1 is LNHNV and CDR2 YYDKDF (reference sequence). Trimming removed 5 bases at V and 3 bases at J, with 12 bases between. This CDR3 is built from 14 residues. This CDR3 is CATSVEPGTDTQYF. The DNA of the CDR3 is TGTGCCACCAGCGTAGAACCAGGGACAGATACGCAGTATTTT. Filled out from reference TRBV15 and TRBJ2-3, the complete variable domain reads DAMVIQNPRYQVTQFGKPVTLSCSQTLNHNVMYWYQQKSSQAPKLLFHYYDKDFNNEADTPDNFQSRRPNTSFCFLDIRSPGLGDTAMYLCATSVEPGTDTQYFGPGTRLTVL.

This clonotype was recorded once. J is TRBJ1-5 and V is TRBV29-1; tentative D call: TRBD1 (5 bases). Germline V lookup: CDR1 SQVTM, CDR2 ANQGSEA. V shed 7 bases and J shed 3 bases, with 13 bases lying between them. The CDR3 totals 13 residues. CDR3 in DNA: TGCAGCGCCCGAGGGGACTTCAATCAGCCCCAGCATTTT. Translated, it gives CSARGDFNQPQHF.